This T cell receptor (beta chain) was recovered during a study of neurological immune-mediated disorders. The germline V and J ends were trimmed by 5 bases and 5 bases, with 4 bases remaining between them. This CDR3 is 11 amino acids long. Regarding the study as a whole: Multiple sclerosis was found to have the least TCR clonal expansion, below healthy controls, and HTLV-1-associated myelopathy the most.

TCRdb independently ran MiXCR on the 5' RACE reads; one entry per CDR3 protein. The sample yields about 53,000 distinct CDR3 sequences, 7.5% to 9.5% seen once. The time point: longitudinal time-point 3. Among the participants, healthy controls were blood bank volunteers in Maryland, USA. This clonotype was seen many times. What it recognizes is unknown. The V call is TRBV12-3 or TRBV12-4, the J call TRBJ2-1; D unclear. The receptor's source is a woman aged 40 to 50 in good health. Sequencing was performed on PBMCs. In DNA, the CDR3 is TGTGCCAGCAGTAGAAACAATGAGCAGTTCTTC. Encoded protein: CASSRNNEQFF.